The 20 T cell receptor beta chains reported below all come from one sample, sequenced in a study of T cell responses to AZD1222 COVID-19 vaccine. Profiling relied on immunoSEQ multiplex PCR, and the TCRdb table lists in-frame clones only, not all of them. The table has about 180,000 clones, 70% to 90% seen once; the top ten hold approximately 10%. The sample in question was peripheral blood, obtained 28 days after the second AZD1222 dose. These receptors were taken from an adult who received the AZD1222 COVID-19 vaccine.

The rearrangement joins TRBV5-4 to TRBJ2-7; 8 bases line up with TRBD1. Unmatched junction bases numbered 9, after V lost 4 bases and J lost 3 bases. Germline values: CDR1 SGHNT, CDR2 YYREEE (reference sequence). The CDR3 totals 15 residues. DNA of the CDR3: TGTGCCAGCAGCCCGACCGGACAGGGTCACTACGAGCAGTACTTC. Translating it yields CASSPTGQGHYEQYF.

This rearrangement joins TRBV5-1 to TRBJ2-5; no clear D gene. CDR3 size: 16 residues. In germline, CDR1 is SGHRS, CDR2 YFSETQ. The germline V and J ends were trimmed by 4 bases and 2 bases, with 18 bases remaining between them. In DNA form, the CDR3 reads TGCGCCAGCAGCAAGGTGAATGGGTTACGGCAAGAGACCCAGTACTTC. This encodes CASSKVNGLRQETQYF. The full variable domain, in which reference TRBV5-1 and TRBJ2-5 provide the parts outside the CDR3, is KAGVTQTPRYLIKTRGQQVTLSCSPISGHRSVSWYQQTPGQGLQFLFEYFSETQRNKGNFPGRFSGRQFSNSRSEMNVSTLELGDSALYLCASSKVNGLRQETQYFGPGTRLLVL.

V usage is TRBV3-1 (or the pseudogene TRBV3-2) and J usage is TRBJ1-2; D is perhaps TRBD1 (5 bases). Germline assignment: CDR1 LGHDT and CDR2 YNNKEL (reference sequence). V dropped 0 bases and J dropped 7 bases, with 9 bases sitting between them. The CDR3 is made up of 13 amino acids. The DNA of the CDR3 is TGTGCCAGCAGCCAAGATACGAGGGGTGGCTACACCTTC. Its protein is CASSQDTRGGYTF.

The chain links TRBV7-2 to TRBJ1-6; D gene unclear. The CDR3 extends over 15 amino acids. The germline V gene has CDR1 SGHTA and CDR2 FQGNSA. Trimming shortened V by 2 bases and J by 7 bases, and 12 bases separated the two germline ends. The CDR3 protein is CASSLSAVGNSPLHF. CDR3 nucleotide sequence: TGTGCCAGCAGCTTATCCGCTGTAGGGAATTCACCCCTCCACTTT.

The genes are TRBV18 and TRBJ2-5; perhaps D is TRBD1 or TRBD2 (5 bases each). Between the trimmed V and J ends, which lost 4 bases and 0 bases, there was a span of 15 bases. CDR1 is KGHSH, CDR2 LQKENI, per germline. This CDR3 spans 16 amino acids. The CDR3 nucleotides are TGTGCCAGCTCACTTTTAGGGGCGGGTTACCAAGAGACCCAGTACTTC. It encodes CASSLLGAGYQETQYF.

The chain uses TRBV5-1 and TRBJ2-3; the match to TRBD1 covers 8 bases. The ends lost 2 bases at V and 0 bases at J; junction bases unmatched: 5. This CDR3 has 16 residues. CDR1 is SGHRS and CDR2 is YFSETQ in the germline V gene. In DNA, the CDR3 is TGCGCCAGCAGCTTACAGGGGGGCCTTAGCACAGATACGCAGTATTTT. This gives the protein CASSLQGGLSTDTQYF.

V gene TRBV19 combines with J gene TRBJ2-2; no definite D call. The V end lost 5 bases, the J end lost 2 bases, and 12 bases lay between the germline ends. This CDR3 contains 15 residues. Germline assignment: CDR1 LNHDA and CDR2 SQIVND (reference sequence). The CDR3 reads CASSRVVGNTGELFF. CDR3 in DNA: TGTGCCAGTAGTCGAGTTGTGGGAAACACCGGGGAGCTGTTTTTT. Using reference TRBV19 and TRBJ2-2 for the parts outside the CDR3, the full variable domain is DGGITQSPKYLFRKEGQNVTLSCEQNLNHDAMYWYRQDPGQGLRLIYYSQIVNDFQKGDIAEGYSVSREKKESFPLTVTSAQKNPTAFYLCASSRVVGNTGELFFGEGSRLTVL.

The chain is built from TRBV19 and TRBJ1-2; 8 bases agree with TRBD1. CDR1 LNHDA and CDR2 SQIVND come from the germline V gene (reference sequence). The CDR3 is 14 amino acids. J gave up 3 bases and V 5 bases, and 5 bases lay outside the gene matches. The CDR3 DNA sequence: TGTGCCAGTAGTGATCAGGGGGCAGACTATGGCTACACCTTC. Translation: CASSDQGADYGYTF. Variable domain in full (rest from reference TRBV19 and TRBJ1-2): DGGITQSPKYLFRKEGQNVTLSCEQNLNHDAMYWYRQDPGQGLRLIYYSQIVNDFQKGDIAEGYSVSREKKESFPLTVTSAQKNPTAFYLCASSDQGADYGYTFGSGTRLTVV.

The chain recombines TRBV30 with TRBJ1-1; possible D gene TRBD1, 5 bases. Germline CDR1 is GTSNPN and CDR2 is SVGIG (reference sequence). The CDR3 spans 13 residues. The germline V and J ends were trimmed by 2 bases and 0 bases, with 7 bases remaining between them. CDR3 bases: TGTGCCTGGAGTAGGACATTGAACACTGAAGCTTTCTTT. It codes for CAWSRTLNTEAFF.

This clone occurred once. CDR3 in DNA: TGTGCCACTGGGGCCAACGTCCTGACTTTC. This encodes CATGANVLTF. The rearrangement links TRBV11-1 to TRBJ2-6; D gene ambiguous. The germline CDR1 and CDR2 sequences are SGHAT and FQDESV (reference sequence). The CDR3 runs 10 residues. V lost 10 bases and J lost 2, with 0 bases in between.

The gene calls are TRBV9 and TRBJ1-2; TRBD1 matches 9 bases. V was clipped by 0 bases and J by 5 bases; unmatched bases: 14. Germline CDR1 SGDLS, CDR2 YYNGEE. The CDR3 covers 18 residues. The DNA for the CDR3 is TGTGCCAGCAGCGTAGGCCAGGACAGGGGACTACGGAGGTATGGCTACACCTTC. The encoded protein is CASSVGQDRGLRRYGYTF.

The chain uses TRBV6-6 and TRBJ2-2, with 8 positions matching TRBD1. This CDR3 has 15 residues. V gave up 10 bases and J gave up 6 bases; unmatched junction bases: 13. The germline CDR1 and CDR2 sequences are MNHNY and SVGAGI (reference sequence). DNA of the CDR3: TGTGCCAACGCCGCAGGGGACAGGCGGGCCGGGGAGCTGTTTTTT. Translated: CANAAGDRRAGELFF.

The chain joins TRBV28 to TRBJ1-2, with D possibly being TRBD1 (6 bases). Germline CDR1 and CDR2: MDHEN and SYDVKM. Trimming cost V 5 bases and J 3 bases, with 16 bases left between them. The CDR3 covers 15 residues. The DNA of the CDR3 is TGTGCCAGCAGTCTGCCTCTGACAGGCCACTATGGCTACACCTTC. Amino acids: CASSLPLTGHYGYTF.

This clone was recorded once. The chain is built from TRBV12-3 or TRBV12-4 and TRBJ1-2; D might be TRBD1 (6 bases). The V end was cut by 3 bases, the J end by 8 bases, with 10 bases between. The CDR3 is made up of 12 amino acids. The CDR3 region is CASSFNDRGYTF. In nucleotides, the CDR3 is TGTGCCAGCAGTTTCAACGACAGGGGCTACACCTTC.

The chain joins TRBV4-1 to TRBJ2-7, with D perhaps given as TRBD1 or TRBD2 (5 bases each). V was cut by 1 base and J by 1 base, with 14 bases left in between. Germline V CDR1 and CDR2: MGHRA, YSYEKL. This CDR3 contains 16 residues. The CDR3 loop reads CASSQVGRDGSYEQYF. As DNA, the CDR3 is TGCGCCAGCAGCCAAGTCGGTCGGGACGGATCCTACGAGCAGTACTTC.

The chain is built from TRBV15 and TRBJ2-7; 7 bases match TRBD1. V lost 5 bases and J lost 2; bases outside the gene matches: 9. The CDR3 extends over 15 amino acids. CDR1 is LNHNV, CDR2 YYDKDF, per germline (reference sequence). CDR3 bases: TGTGCCACCAGCCGACGGACAGGTTCAACCTACGAGCAGTACTTC. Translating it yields CATSRRTGSTYEQYF.

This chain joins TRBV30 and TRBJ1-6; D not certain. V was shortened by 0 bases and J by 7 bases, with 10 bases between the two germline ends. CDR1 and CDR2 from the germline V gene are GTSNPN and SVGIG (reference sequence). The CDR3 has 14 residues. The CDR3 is CAWSVAVPNSPLHF. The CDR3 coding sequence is TGTGCCTGGAGTGTAGCGGTTCCGAATTCACCCCTCCACTTT. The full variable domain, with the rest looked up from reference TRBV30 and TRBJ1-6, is SQTIHQWPATLVQPVGSPLSLECTVEGTSNPNLYWYRQAAGRGLQLLFYSVGIGQISSEVPQNLSASRPQDRQFILSSKKLLLSDSGFYLCAWSVAVPNSPLHFGNGTRLTVT.

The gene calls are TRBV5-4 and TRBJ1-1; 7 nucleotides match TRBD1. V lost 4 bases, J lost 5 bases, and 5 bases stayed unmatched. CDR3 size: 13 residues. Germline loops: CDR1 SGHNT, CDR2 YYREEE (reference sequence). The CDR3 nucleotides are TGTGCCAGCAGCAACCAGGGGGGGACTGAAGCTTTCTTT. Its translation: CASSNQGGTEAFF.

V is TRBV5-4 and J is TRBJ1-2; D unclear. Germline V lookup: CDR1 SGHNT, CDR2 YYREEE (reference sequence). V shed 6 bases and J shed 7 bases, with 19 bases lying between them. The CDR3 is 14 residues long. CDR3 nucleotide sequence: TGTGCCAGCAACAGTGTGAGAAGTGACGGTGGCTACACCTTC. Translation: CASNSVRSDGGYTF.

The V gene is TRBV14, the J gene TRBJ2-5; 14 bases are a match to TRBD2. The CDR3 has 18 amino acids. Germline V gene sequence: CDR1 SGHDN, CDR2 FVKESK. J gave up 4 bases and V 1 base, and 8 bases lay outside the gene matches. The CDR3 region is CASSQALTSGGAIETQYF. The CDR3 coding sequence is TGTGCCAGCAGCCAAGCCCTGACTAGCGGGGGGGCCATAGAGACCCAGTACTTC.